The 31 T cell receptor beta chains below all came from one sample that was sequenced in a study of blood T cell repertoires in COVID-19. The data were produced by immunoSEQ multiplex PCR, yet TCRdb's version contains in-frame clones alone and is incomplete. The sample includes about 110,000 clones, 76% of them seen just once. Sequenced material: peripheral blood. The receptors shown here come from a man at least 80 years old with COVID-19, enrolled during active disease.

The gene calls are TRBV27 and TRBJ1-4; 8 positions agree with TRBD1. The CDR3 totals 14 residues. Trimming cost V 8 bases and J 7 bases; bases outside gene matches: 9. Germline CDR1 and CDR2: MNHEY and SMNVEV (reference sequence). The CDR3 coding sequence is TGTGCCAGCGGCGGATGGACAGGGAGTGAAAAACTGTTTTTT. Protein sequence: CASGGWTGSEKLFF.

V is TRBV5-1 and J is TRBJ1-4; 8 bases agree with TRBD1. Per germline, CDR1 SGHRS and CDR2 YFSETQ. There are 14 residues in the CDR3. The trim removed 2 bases at V and 6 bases at J, leaving 3 bases unmatched. The CDR3 coding sequence is TGCGCCAGCAGCTTACAGGGGGTGGATGAAAAACTGTTTTTT. It yields the protein CASSLQGVDEKLFF.

This clone was found a few times. Other DNA sequences in the same sample also yield this CDR3. The V and J genes are TRBV6-5 and TRBJ2-2; 9 nucleotides match TRBD1. V lost 0 bases, J lost 4 bases, and 0 bases stayed unmatched. The CDR3 extends over 15 amino acids. Germline V gene lookup returns CDR1 MNHEY and CDR2 SVGAGI. The CDR3 coding sequence is TGTGCCAGCAGTTACTCGACAGGGGGCACCGGGGAGCTGTTTTTT. Protein sequence: CASSYSTGGTGELFF.

The chain recombines TRBV30 with TRBJ2-6, with 7 nucleotides matching TRBD1. Germline assignment: CDR1 GTSNPN and CDR2 SVGIG (reference sequence). Trimming at V came to 0 bases and at J to 0 bases, leaving 5 bases not matched to a gene. This CDR3 is built from 17 residues. Here the CDR3 DNA reads TGTGCCTGGAGTGTAACAGGGGCCCGCTCTGGGGCCAACGTCCTGACTTTC. As protein: CAWSVTGARSGANVLTF.

At least ten counts were recorded for this clone. The chain recombines TRBV6-6 with TRBJ2-7; TRBD1 matches 7 bases. In germline, CDR1 is MNHNY, CDR2 SVGAGI (reference sequence). This CDR3 spans 15 amino acids. Trimming at V came to 5 bases and at J to 2 bases, leaving 9 bases not matched to a gene. Here the CDR3 DNA reads TGTGCCAGCAGTGAGTGGACAGGAAAACCCTACGAGCAGTACTTC. Its protein is CASSEWTGKPYEQYF.

The gene calls are TRBV2 and TRBJ2-7; 8 nucleotides align to TRBD2. The V segment lost 6 bases and the J segment 5 bases; nucleotides outside the gene matches: 12. The CDR3 consists of 15 residues. CDR1 is SNHLY and CDR2 is FYNNEI in the germline V gene. The CDR3 nucleotides are TGTGCCAGCAGCAGAACGACAGGACTAGCTAACGAGCAGTACTTC. It codes for CASSRTTGLANEQYF.

The gene calls are TRBV7-3 and TRBJ1-1, with D tentatively TRBD1 (5 bases). The CDR3 has 17 amino acids. V was clipped by 4 bases and J by 4 bases, with 22 bases between them. The germline CDR1 and CDR2 sequences are SGHTA and FQGTGA. The CDR3 reads CASSYEIIGHGSTEAFF. CDR3 nucleotide sequence: TGTGCCAGCAGCTATGAGATTATCGGACACGGCAGCACTGAAGCTTTCTTT.

This rearrangement joins TRBV25-1 to TRBJ2-4; the match to TRBD1 covers 9 bases. CDR1 is MGHDK and CDR2 is SYGVNS in the germline V gene. The CDR3 consists of 13 residues. V lost 4 bases, J lost 15 bases, and 10 bases stayed unmatched. For the CDR3, the DNA is TGTGCCAGCAGTGGGACAGGGGAGGGTGACCGGTACTTC. Encoded protein: CASSGTGEGDRYF.

This sequence joins TRBV5-1 and TRBJ2-7; 8 bases map to TRBD2. Germline lookup yields CDR1 SGHRS and CDR2 YFSETQ. V shed 0 bases, J shed 4 bases, and the junction held 6 bases outside the gene matches. This CDR3 is built from 15 residues. This chain's CDR3 is CASSLGTGGPYEQYF. The DNA for the CDR3 is TGCGCCAGCAGCTTGGGTACGGGAGGGCCATACGAGCAGTACTTC. The variable domain in full, completed from reference TRBV5-1 and TRBJ2-7, reads KAGVTQTPRYLIKTRGQQVTLSCSPISGHRSVSWYQQTPGQGLQFLFEYFSETQRNKGNFPGRFSGRQFSNSRSEMNVSTLELGDSALYLCASSLGTGGPYEQYFGPGTRLTVT.

The genes are TRBV4-3 and TRBJ2-1; D is possibly TRBD1 (6 bases). Germline V gene lookup returns CDR1 LGHNA and CDR2 YSLEER. V was cut by 3 bases and J by 6 bases, with 21 bases left in between. The CDR3 is 17 residues long. This CDR3 reads CASSHEQGPFGVNEQFF. DNA of the CDR3: TGCGCCAGCAGCCATGAACAGGGCCCCTTCGGAGTCAATGAGCAGTTCTTC.

This clone has just a few counts. This chain joins TRBV7-9 and TRBJ2-1, with TRBD2 matching over 10 bases. Germline V lookup: CDR1 SEHNR, CDR2 FQNEAQ (reference sequence). With 4 bases clipped from V and 9 bases from J, the junction kept 6 bases outside the gene matches. The CDR3 consists of 14 residues. The CDR3 DNA reads as TGTGCCAGCAGCTCTACTAGCGGGACCCCTGAGCAGTTCTTC. Protein product: CASSSTSGTPEQFF.

The V gene is TRBV11-2, the J gene TRBJ1-2; TRBD1 agrees at 9 bases. Trimming removed 3 bases from V and 2 bases from J; junction bases left unmatched: 10. From germline, CDR1 is SGHAT and CDR2 FQNNGV. The CDR3 runs to 17 residues. CDR3 bases: TGTGCCAGCAGCTTTACCCCCGGGGACAGGGAAAACTATGGCTACACCTTC. This codes for CASSFTPGDRENYGYTF. Full variable domain (rest looked up from reference TRBV11-2 and TRBJ1-2): EAGVAQSPRYKIIEKRQSVAFWCNPISGHATLYWYQQILGQGPKLLIQFQNNGVVDDSQLPKDRFSAERLKGVDSTLKIQPAKLEDSAVYLCASSFTPGDRENYGYTFGSGTRLTVV.

The rearrangement joins TRBV28 to TRBJ2-1; tentatively, D is TRBD2 (6 bases). Looked up from germline, CDR1 is MDHEN and CDR2 is SYDVKM. The CDR3 consists of 13 residues. V lost 5 bases to trimming and J lost 13 bases, with 18 bases between them. The CDR3 spells CASSIPLRRGQFF. As DNA, the CDR3 is TGTGCCAGCAGTATCCCATTGAGGCGGGGTCAGTTCTTC.

This clone was detected only a few times. V gene TRBV7-9 combines with J gene TRBJ2-2; D is unclear. The V end was cut by 2 bases, the J end by 1 base, with 8 bases between. The CDR3 runs 15 residues. From germline, CDR1 is SEHNR and CDR2 FQNEAQ (reference sequence). CDR3 nucleotides: TGTGCCAGCAGCTTACAAAACAGGAACACCGGGGAGCTGTTTTTT. This sequence encodes CASSLQNRNTGELFF.

The chain carries TRBV5-4 and TRBJ2-6; TRBD2 is a possible D gene (5 bases). The V end lost 4 bases, the J end lost 3 bases, and 14 bases lay between the germline ends. CDR1 is SGHNT and CDR2 is YYREEE in the germline V gene (reference sequence). The CDR3 is 16 residues long. CDR3 region: CASSPGLSNGANVLTF. DNA of the CDR3: TGTGCCAGCAGCCCTGGACTGTCTAATGGGGCCAACGTCCTGACTTTC.

The V and J genes are TRBV18 and TRBJ2-5; TRBD2 is a possible D gene (5 bases). Trimming pared 3 bases from V and 1 base from J, leaving 9 bases between. CDR1 and CDR2 from the germline V gene are KGHSH and LQKENI. The CDR3 loop spans 14 amino acids. Written as DNA, the CDR3 is TGTGCCAGCTCACCGCAGCGGATCCAAGAGACCCAGTACTTC. Translating it yields CASSPQRIQETQYF.

This chain connects TRBV7-2 to TRBJ2-7; 12 positions match TRBD1. Unmatched junction bases numbered 8, after V lost 6 bases and J lost 5 bases. CDR3 length: 15 amino acids. CDR1 and CDR2 from the germline V gene are SGHTA and FQGNSA. CDR3 amino acids: CASRDPGQGAHEQYF. In DNA, the CDR3 is TGTGCCAGCAGGGATCCGGGACAGGGGGCCCACGAGCAGTACTTC.

This chain links TRBV6-5 with TRBJ2-1, with a tentative D call TRBD1 (6 bases). Looked up from germline, CDR1 is MNHEY and CDR2 is SVGAGI. Between the trimmed V and J ends, which lost 7 bases and 5 bases, there was a span of 15 bases. This CDR3 comprises 14 residues. The CDR3 protein is CASTLRDNNNEQFF. As DNA, the CDR3 is TGTGCCAGCACCCTCCGGGACAACAACAATGAGCAGTTCTTC.

The rearrangement links TRBV6-1 to TRBJ1-4, with no clear D. The ends were cut back, 4 bases at V and 5 bases at J, with 17 bases in the middle. This CDR3 contains 16 residues. In germline, CDR1 is MNHNS, CDR2 SASEGT. The DNA of the CDR3 is TGTGCCAGCAGTGCCCCCCGGTTGGTACTCAATGAAAAACTGTTTTTT. Its translation: CASSAPRLVLNEKLFF.

This rearrangement joins TRBV7-9 to TRBJ2-7; D is perhaps TRBD1 (6 bases). The CDR3 sequence is 14 residues long. V lost 5 bases, J lost 3 bases, and 14 bases lay in between. In germline, CDR1 is SEHNR, CDR2 FQNEAQ (reference sequence). The CDR3, as DNA: TGTGCCAGCAGCCCCGACAGGAGCTTCTACGAGCAGTACTTC. It specifies CASSPDRSFYEQYF.

The chain carries TRBV5-6 and TRBJ2-3; 7 nucleotides agree with TRBD1. Trimming cost V 2 bases and J 5 bases; bases outside gene matches: 11. This CDR3 contains 16 residues. Looked up from germline, CDR1 is SGHDT and CDR2 is YYEEEE. The CDR3 sequence: CASSFGNRGWGDTQYF. The CDR3 DNA sequence: TGTGCCAGCAGCTTTGGTAACAGGGGATGGGGAGATACGCAGTATTTT.

The chain combines TRBV6-1 with TRBJ2-7, with TRBD1 as a possible D gene (6 bases). The CDR3 is made up of 12 amino acids. Between the trimmed V and J ends, which lost 7 bases and 3 bases, there was a span of 10 bases. Germline CDR1 and CDR2: MNHNS and SASEGT. Here the CDR3 reads CASTQGFYEQYF. The DNA of the CDR3 is TGTGCCAGCACCCAGGGGTTCTACGAGCAGTACTTC.

The chain combines TRBV24-1 with TRBJ2-1, with D possibly matching TRBD1 (6 bases). Trimming cost V 4 bases and J 0 bases, with 12 bases left between them. CDR1 is KGHDR, CDR2 SFDVKD, per germline. The CDR3 spans 16 residues. The CDR3, as DNA: TGTGCCACCAGTGACCACACCAGGGGCTCCTACAATGAGCAGTTCTTC. Translated, it gives CATSDHTRGSYNEQFF.

This clone has a handful of counts. The chain carries TRBV13 and TRBJ1-6; D perhaps matches TRBD1 (5 bases). This CDR3 is 17 amino acids long. Germline V CDR1 and CDR2: PRHDT, FYEKMQ (reference sequence). V lost 6 bases, J lost 0 bases, and 15 bases lay in between. CDR3 region: CASSLGGTSSYNSPLHF. Here the CDR3 DNA reads TGTGCCAGCAGTCTCGGGGGTACAAGCTCCTATAATTCACCCCTCCACTTT. Based on the CDR3 plus reference TRBV13 and TRBJ1-6, the full variable domain is AAGVIQSPRHLIKEKRETATLKCYPIPRHDTVYWYQQGPGQDPQFLISFYEKMQSDKGSIPDRFSAQQFSDYHSELNMSSLELGDSALYFCASSLGGTSSYNSPLHFGNGTRLTVT.

This chain uses TRBV12-3 or TRBV12-4 with TRBJ2-2; D unresolved. The CDR3 covers 13 residues. V was pared by 5 bases and J by 7 bases, with 11 bases between. CDR3 sequence reads: CASSLRQDGELFF. The CDR3 bases are TGTGCCAGCAGTCTCAGGCAGGACGGGGAGCTGTTTTTT.

CDR3 amino acids: CASSFLPTGQDLSSYNEQFF. The CDR3 coding sequence is TGTGCCAGCAGTTTTCTTCCAACCGGACAGGATTTGAGCTCCTACAATGAGCAGTTCTTC. The V and J genes are TRBV28 and TRBJ2-1; 7 bases map to TRBD1. The CDR3 spans 20 residues. Germline V gene sequence: CDR1 MDHEN, CDR2 SYDVKM. With V trimmed by 3 bases and J by 0 bases, 17 bases remained unmatched. The full variable domain, in which reference TRBV28 and TRBJ2-1 provide the parts outside the CDR3, is DVKVTQSSRYLVKRTGEKVFLECVQDMDHENMFWYRQDPGLGLRLIYFSYDVKMKEKGDIPEGYSVSREKKERFSLILESASTNQTSMYLCASSFLPTGQDLSSYNEQFFGPGTRLTVL.

The chain uses TRBV11-2 and TRBJ2-1, with TRBD2 as a possible D gene (5 bases). Trimming shortened V by 5 bases and J by 0 bases, and 11 bases separated the two germline ends. The V gene's germline CDR1 is SGHAT and CDR2 FQNNGV. This CDR3 contains 15 residues. CDR3 nucleotide sequence: TGTGCCAGCAGCCCCGGGGTAGTCTCCTACAATGAGCAGTTCTTC. Translating gives CASSPGVVSYNEQFF.

V usage is TRBV29-1 and J usage is TRBJ1-1, with D possibly being TRBD1 (6 bases). The CDR3 totals 14 residues. The V end lost 1 base, the J end lost 3 bases, and 12 bases lay between the germline ends. Germline V gene data show CDR1 as SQVTM and CDR2 as ANQGSEA. CDR3 in DNA: TGCAGCGTTGAAGGGGGGCAAGCTTACACTGAAGCTTTCTTT. The encoded protein is CSVEGGQAYTEAFF.

This clone appeared once. The CDR3 loop is CASSENRGFGYGYTF. CDR3 in DNA: TGTGCCAGCAGTGAAAACAGGGGGTTTGGGTATGGCTACACCTTC. The chain combines TRBV6-1 with TRBJ1-2; 8 bases line up with TRBD1. V lost 2 bases to trimming and J lost 5 bases; unmatched junction nucleotides: 7. CDR1 and CDR2 (germline): MNHNS, SASEGT. This CDR3 comprises 15 residues.

In this sample, this clone turned up once. This chain links TRBV6-5 with TRBJ1-6; TRBD1 might be the D (5 bases). CDR1 and CDR2 (germline): MNHEY, SVGAGI. The length of the CDR3 is 16 residues. Trimming cost V 0 bases and J 7 bases, with 13 bases left between them. Here the CDR3 DNA reads TGTGCCAGCAGTTACTCGAGTTCAGGGTCCAATTCACCCCTCCACTTT. Translation gives CASSYSSSGSNSPLHF.

This clone was detected only once. The rearrangement uses TRBV3-1 (or the pseudogene TRBV3-2) and TRBJ1-4, with TRBD1 matching over 7 bases. The trim removed 3 bases at V and 3 bases at J, leaving 4 bases unmatched. CDR1 is LGHDT, CDR2 YNNKEL, per germline (reference sequence). The CDR3 runs to 15 residues. The CDR3 reads CASSQRTGPNEKLFF. In nucleotides, the CDR3 is TGTGCCAGCAGCCAGAGGACAGGCCCTAATGAAAAACTGTTTTTT.